This TCR beta chain came from a study of beta chain features in type 1 diabetes. In the study overall: Age, gender and cell yields were alike across patients and healthy donors.

Study-level results: When Type 1 diabetes patients were examined, their TCRB CDR3s proved moderately but significantly shorter in all four CD4+ subsets. In the patient group, naive, central memory and Treg TCRB repertoires seemed more alike than in the healthy donor group.

TCRB transcripts that were expressed got sequenced, as all of the isolated RNA had been reverse transcribed. This table comes from immunoSEQ multiplex PCR, and its TCRdb copy is limited to in-frame clones, with some not included. The table lists under 250,000 clones, more than 11% of them singletons. This CDR3 contains 15 residues. CDR1 and CDR2 (germline): MGHRA, YSYEKL. Trimming took 3 bases from V and 11 from J; bases not matched to a gene: 12. As for this clone: What it binds is unknown.

It was one heparinised blood draw, averaging roughly 0.11 L, that each donor gave. Each sorted fraction was over 95% pure. The rearrangement links TRBV4-1 to TRBJ1-4; 7 bases line up with TRBD1. What was sequenced was naive CD4+ T cells from blood. The sequence came from a man aged 25 to 40 with type 1 diabetes. Written as DNA, the CDR3 is TGCGCCAGCAGCCATCCTCCCTCGGGACAGACGAAACTGTTTTTT. This codes for CASSHPPSGQTKLFF.